Presented here are 5 T cell receptor beta chains from one specimen sequenced in a study of blood T cells in healthy people across ages. Primers used in a second PCR of about 7 to 12 cycles were a sample-barcoded 5' primer and a J-beta primer mix. TCRdb fed the 5' RACE reads into MiXCR, producing one record per CDR3 protein. The sample records 710,000 or so distinct CDR3 sequences, 20% to 25% being singletons. The sample taken for sequencing was blood. The receptors here all came from a man between 65 and 80 years old in good health.

This clonotype was observed a few times. V gene TRBV29-1 combines with J gene TRBJ2-5; tentative D call: TRBD1 (5 bases). V was trimmed by 1 base and J by 2 bases, leaving 8 bases between them. This CDR3 contains 13 residues. CDR1 and CDR2 (germline): SQVTM, ANQGSEA. The chain's CDR3 is CSVEGQTQETQYF. The CDR3 DNA sequence: TGCAGCGTTGAAGGACAGACTCAAGAGACCCAGTACTTC.

The rearrangement links TRBV29-1 to TRBJ2-2, with D perhaps TRBD1 (6 bases). The CDR3 consists of 14 residues. With 4 bases removed from V and 6 bases from J, the gap between germline ends came to 15 bases. Per the germline V gene, CDR1 is SQVTM and CDR2 is ANQGSEA. This CDR3 reads CSVGRRGRSGELFF. The CDR3 DNA reads as TGCAGCGTTGGTCGCAGGGGACGTTCCGGGGAGCTGTTTTTT.

The chain recombines TRBV6-5 with TRBJ2-7, with 9 positions matching TRBD1. The CDR3 totals 14 residues. After removal of 6 bases from V and 4 bases from J, the junction contained 7 bases not matched to a gene. CDR1 and CDR2 (germline): MNHEY, SVGAGI. The CDR3 is CASRSGTGPYEQYF. DNA of the CDR3: TGTGCCAGCAGGTCCGGGACAGGGCCTTACGAGCAGTACTTC.

The rearrangement uses TRBV20-1 and TRBJ2-2; 9 nucleotides match TRBD1. CDR1 and CDR2 from the germline V gene are DFQATT and SNEGSKA (reference sequence). The CDR3 sequence is 13 residues long. V was pared by 2 bases and J by 6 bases, with 1 base of the junction left unmatched. As DNA, the CDR3 is TGCAGTGCTAGACGGACAGGGGCCGGGGAGCTGTTTTTT. Translation: CSARRTGAGELFF.

This clonotype was recorded a few times. V gene TRBV29-1 combines with J gene TRBJ2-1, with 11 bases aligning to TRBD1. Matching the DNA end better, TRBJ2-7 makes the J call doubtful. There are 14 residues in the CDR3. In germline, CDR1 is SQVTM, CDR2 ANQGSEA. In nucleotides, the CDR3 is TGCAGCGTACGCTTGGGACAGGGGGTTAGCGAGCAGTACTTC. Translation: CSVRLGQGVSEQYF.